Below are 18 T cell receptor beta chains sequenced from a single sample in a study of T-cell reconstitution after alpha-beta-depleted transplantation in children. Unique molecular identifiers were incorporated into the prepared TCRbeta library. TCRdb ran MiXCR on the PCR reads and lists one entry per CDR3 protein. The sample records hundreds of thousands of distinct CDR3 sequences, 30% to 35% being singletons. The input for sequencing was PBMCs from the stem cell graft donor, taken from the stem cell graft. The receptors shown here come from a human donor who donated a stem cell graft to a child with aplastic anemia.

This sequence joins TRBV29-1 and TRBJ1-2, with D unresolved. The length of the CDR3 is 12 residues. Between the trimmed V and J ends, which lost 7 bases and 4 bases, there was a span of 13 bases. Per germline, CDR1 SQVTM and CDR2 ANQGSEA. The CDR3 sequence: CSGRWRTYGYTF. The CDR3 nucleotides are TGCAGCGGGCGGTGGCGGACCTATGGCTACACCTTC. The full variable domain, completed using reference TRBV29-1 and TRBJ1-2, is SAVISQKPSRDICQRGTSLTIQCQVDSQVTMMFWYRQQPGQSLTLIATANQGSEATYESGFVIDKFPISRPNLTFSTLTVSNMSPEDSSIYLCSGRWRTYGYTFGSGTRLTVV.

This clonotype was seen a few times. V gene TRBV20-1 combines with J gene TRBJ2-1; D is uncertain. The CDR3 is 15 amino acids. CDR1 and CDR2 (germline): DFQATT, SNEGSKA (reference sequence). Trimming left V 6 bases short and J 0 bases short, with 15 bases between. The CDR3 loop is CSARAETISYNEQFF. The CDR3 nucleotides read TGCAGTGCCCGTGCCGAGACGATCTCCTACAATGAGCAGTTCTTC.

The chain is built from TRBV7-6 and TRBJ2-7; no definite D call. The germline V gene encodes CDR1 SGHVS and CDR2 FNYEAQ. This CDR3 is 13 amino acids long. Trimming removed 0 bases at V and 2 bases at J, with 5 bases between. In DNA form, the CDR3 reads TGTGCCAGCAGCTTAGCGGCTACCTACGAGCAGTACTTC. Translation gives CASSLAATYEQYF.

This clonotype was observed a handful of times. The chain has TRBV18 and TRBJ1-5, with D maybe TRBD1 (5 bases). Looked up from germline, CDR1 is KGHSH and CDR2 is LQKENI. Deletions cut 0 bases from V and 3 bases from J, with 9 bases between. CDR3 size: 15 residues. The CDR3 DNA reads TGTGCCAGCTCACCACCGGGGGGTAACAATCAGCCCCAGCATTTT. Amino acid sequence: CASSPPGGNNQPQHF.

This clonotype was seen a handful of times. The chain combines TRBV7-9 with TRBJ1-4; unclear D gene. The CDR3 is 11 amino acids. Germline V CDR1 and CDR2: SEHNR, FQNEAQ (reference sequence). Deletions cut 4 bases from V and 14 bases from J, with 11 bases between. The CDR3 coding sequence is TGTGCCAGCAGCTCCCACGGAGAGCTGTTTTTT. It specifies CASSSHGELFF. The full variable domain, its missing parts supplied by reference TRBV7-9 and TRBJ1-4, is DTGVSQNPRHKITKRGQNVTFRCDPISEHNRLYWYRQTLGQGPEFLTYFQNEAQLEKSRLLSDRFSAERPKGSFSTLEIQRTEQGDSAMYLCASSSHGELFFGSGTQLSVL.

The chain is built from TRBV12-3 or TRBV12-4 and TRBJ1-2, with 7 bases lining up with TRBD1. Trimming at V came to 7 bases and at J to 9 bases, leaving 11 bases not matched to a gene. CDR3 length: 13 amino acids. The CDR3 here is CASISTGAVSYTF. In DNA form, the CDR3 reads TGTGCCAGCATTTCCACAGGGGCTGTGAGCTACACCTTC.

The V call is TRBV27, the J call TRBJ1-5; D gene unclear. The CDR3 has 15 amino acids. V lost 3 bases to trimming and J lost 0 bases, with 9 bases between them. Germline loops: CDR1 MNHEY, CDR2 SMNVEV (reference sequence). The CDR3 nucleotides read TGTGCCAGCAGTTTTGGAGGGTATAGCAATCAGCCCCAGCATTTT. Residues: CASSFGGYSNQPQHF.

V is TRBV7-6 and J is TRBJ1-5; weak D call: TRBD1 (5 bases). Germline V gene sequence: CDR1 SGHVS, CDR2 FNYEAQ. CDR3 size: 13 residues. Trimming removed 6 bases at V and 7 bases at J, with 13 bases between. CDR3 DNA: TGTGCCAGCAGTGAGGGGCCCCGACAGCCCCAGCATTTT. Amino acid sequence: CASSEGPRQPQHF.

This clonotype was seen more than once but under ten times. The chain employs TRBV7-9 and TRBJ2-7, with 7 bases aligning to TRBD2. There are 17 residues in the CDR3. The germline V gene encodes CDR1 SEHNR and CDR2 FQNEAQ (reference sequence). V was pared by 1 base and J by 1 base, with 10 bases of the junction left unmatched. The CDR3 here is CASSLEGGGSRSYEQYF. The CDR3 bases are TGTGCCAGCAGCTTAGAAGGAGGCGGGAGTAGGTCCTACGAGCAGTACTTC. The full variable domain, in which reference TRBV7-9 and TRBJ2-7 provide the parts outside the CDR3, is DTGVSQNPRHKITKRGQNVTFRCDPISEHNRLYWYRQTLGQGPEFLTYFQNEAQLEKSRLLSDRFSAERPKGSFSTLEIQRTEQGDSAMYLCASSLEGGGSRSYEQYFGPGTRLTVT.

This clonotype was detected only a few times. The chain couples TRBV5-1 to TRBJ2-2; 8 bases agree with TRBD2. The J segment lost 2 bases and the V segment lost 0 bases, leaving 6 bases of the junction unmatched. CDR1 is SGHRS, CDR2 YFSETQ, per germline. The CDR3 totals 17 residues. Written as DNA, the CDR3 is TGCGCCAGCAGCTTGGCCATCAGCGGGAGTAACACCGGGGAGCTGTTTTTT. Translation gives CASSLAISGSNTGELFF.

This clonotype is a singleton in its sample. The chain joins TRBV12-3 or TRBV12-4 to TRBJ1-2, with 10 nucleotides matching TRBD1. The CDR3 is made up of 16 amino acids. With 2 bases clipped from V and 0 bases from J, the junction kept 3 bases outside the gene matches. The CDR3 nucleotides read TGTGCCAGCAGTTTACCTGGGACAGGGGCTAACTATGGCTACACCTTC. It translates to CASSLPGTGANYGYTF.

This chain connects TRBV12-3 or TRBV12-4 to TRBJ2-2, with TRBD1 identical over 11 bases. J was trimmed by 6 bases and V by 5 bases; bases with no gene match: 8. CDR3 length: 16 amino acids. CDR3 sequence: CASSPAGTGGAGELFF. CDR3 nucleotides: TGTGCCAGCAGTCCAGCCGGGACAGGGGGTGCCGGGGAGCTGTTTTTT.

Written as DNA, the CDR3 is TGTGCCGGAACAGGGCCCTCTGGAAACACCATATATTTT. Encoded protein: CAGTGPSGNTIYF. The chain combines TRBV30 with TRBJ1-3; tentative D call: TRBD1 (6 bases). V lost 8 bases and J 0 bases, leaving 11 bases between the germline ends. The V gene's germline CDR1 is GTSNPN and CDR2 SVGIG (reference sequence). The CDR3 extends over 13 amino acids.

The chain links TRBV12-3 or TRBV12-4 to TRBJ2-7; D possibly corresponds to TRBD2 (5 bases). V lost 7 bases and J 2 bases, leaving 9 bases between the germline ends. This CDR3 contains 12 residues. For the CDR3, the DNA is TGTGCCAGCACCAGCGGCCCCTACGAGCAGTACTTC. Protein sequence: CASTSGPYEQYF.

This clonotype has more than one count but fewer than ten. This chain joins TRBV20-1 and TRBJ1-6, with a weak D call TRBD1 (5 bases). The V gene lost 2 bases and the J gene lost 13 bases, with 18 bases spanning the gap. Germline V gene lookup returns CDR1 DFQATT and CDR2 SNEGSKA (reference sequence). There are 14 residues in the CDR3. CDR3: CSARQGSSDWPLHF. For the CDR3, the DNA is TGCAGTGCTAGACAGGGATCGTCGGACTGGCCCCTCCACTTT.

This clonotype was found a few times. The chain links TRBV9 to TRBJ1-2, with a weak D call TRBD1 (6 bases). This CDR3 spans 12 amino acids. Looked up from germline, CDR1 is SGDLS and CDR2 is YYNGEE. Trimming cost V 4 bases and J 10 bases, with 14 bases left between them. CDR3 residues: CASSPPEGVYTF. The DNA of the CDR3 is TGTGCCAGCAGCCCTCCAGAGGGGGTCTACACCTTC.

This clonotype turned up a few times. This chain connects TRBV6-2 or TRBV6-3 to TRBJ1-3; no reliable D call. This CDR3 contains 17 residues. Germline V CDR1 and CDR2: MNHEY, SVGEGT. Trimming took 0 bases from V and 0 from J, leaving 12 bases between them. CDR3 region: CASSYSTRRNSGNTIYF. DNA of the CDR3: TGTGCCAGCAGTTACTCAACCCGACGGAACTCTGGAAACACCATATATTTT.

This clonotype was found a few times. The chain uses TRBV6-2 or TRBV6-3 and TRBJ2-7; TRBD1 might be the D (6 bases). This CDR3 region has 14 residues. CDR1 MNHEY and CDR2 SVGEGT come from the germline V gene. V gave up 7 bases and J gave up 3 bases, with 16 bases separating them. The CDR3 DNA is TGTGCCAGCAAAGGCGGACAGAAATTCTACGAGCAGTACTTC. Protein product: CASKGGQKFYEQYF.